The next 27 T cell receptor beta chains were all read from a single sample in a study of T cell repertoires in cytomegalovirus infection. Antigens for these TCRs are unknown. TCRdb redid the calling of the reads with MiXCR, one entry per CDR3 protein. The profile shows about 700,000 distinct CDR3 sequences, 30% to 35% of them singletons. The sample was cultured PBMCs, taken from culture after CMV antigen stimulation. The source is a human donor in good health (CMV status not recorded). Some clones in this sample may be carry-over from other donors' samples.

V is TRBV5-1 and J is TRBJ2-5, with a weak D call TRBD1 (7 bases). Germline loops: CDR1 SGHRS, CDR2 YFSETQ. This CDR3 is built from 16 residues. The V end was cut by 4 bases, the J end by 1 base, with 17 bases between. The CDR3 reads CASSIGQGGFQETQYF. DNA for the CDR3: TGCGCCAGCAGCATCGGGCAGGGGGGATTCCAAGAGACCCAGTACTTC.

This clonotype appeared a few times. V and J are TRBV6-6 and TRBJ1-6; possibly TRBD1 for D (6 bases). The CDR3 sequence is 16 residues long. The V end lost 2 bases, the J end lost 7 bases, and 15 bases lay between the germline ends. From germline, CDR1 is MNHNY and CDR2 SVGAGI (reference sequence). The DNA for the CDR3 is TGTGCCAGCAGTTACGGACAGCCCACGAGAAATTCACCCCTCCACTTT. As protein: CASSYGQPTRNSPLHF.

This clonotype was picked up a small number of times. CDR3 coding DNA: TGTGCCAGCAGTTTAAGGACGGAGAACACCGGGGAGCTGTTTTTT. Protein product: CASSLRTENTGELFF. The rearrangement links TRBV28 to TRBJ2-2; no clear D gene. This CDR3 has 15 amino acids. Between the trimmed V and J ends, which lost 2 bases and 1 base, there was a span of 8 bases. CDR1 and CDR2 from the germline V gene are MDHEN and SYDVKM.

V is TRBV28 and J is TRBJ2-7; TRBD1 matches at 8 bases. The ends lost 3 bases at V and 1 base at J; junction bases unmatched: 5. CDR1 and CDR2 from the germline V gene are MDHEN and SYDVKM. This CDR3 spans 15 amino acids. As DNA, the CDR3 is TGTGCCAGCAGTTTTCGTACAGGGGGTTCCTACGAGCAGTACTTC. It is translated as CASSFRTGGSYEQYF.

This chain links TRBV7-9 with TRBJ1-1; D not certain. Between the trimmed V and J ends, which lost 5 bases and 6 bases, there was a span of 10 bases. The CDR3 runs 12 residues. Germline values: CDR1 SEHNR, CDR2 FQNEAQ (reference sequence). The CDR3 loop reads CASSGLSPEAFF. In DNA, the CDR3 is TGTGCCAGCAGCGGCTTAAGCCCTGAAGCTTTCTTT.

This clonotype appeared many times. The chain couples TRBV7-8 to TRBJ1-5, with D unresolved. The ends were cut back, 3 bases at V and 7 bases at J, with 10 bases in the middle. Germline values: CDR1 SGHVS, CDR2 FQNEAQ. The CDR3 loop spans 13 amino acids. CDR3 in DNA: TGTGCCAGCAGCTTGACGGAAGAACAGCCCCAGCATTTT. Translating gives CASSLTEEQPQHF.

The DNA for the CDR3 is TGTGCCAGCAGTTTACCGAAGGGCGAGCAGTACTTC. Encoded protein: CASSLPKGEQYF. The rearrangement joins TRBV27 to TRBJ2-7; D uncertain. The germline CDR1 and CDR2 sequences are MNHEY and SMNVEV (reference sequence). Trimming stripped 2 bases from V and 6 bases from J, with 8 bases between. The CDR3 loop spans 12 amino acids.

V gene TRBV5-5 combines with J gene TRBJ2-5; D unclear. CDR1 and CDR2 from the germline V gene are SGHKS and YYEKEE (reference sequence). The CDR3 covers 12 residues. V was pared by 4 bases and J by 5 bases, with 9 bases between. The CDR3 protein is CASSRPMETQYF. The CDR3 DNA reads as TGTGCCAGCAGCCGACCAATGGAGACCCAGTACTTC.

CDR3 in amino acids: CASSYSRRRNQPQHF. For the CDR3, the DNA is TGTGCCAGCAGTTACTCGAGGAGACGCAATCAGCCCCAGCATTTT. The chain is built from TRBV6-2 or TRBV6-3 and TRBJ1-5; D is unresolved. This CDR3 is 15 amino acids long. Between the trimmed V and J ends, which lost 0 bases and 2 bases, there was a span of 8 bases. The germline CDR1 and CDR2 sequences are MNHEY and SVGEGT.

The sample holds many counts of this clonotype. The J gene is TRBJ2-3, the V gene TRBV7-8, with 10 bases lining up with TRBD2. J was trimmed by 2 bases and V by 3 bases; bases with no gene match: 5. The CDR3 runs 16 residues. CDR1 is SGHVS and CDR2 is FQNEAQ in the germline V gene. The CDR3 DNA sequence: TGTGCCAGCAGCTTGACACTAGCGGGGTCCACAGATACGCAGTATTTT. Protein: CASSLTLAGSTDTQYF. Together with reference TRBV7-8 and TRBJ2-3, the CDR3 gives the full variable domain: GAGVSQSPRYKVAKRGQDVALRCDPISGHVSLFWYQQALGQGPEFLTYFQNEAQLDKSGLPSDRFFAERPEGSVSTLKIQRTQQEDSAVYLCASSLTLAGSTDTQYFGPGTRLTVL.

V gene TRBV20-1 combines with J gene TRBJ2-3; 12 bases map to TRBD2. The CDR3 runs to 18 residues. The V and J ends lost 4 bases and 5 bases, in that order; junction bases with no gene match: 16. Germline V gene lookup returns CDR1 DFQATT and CDR2 SNEGSKA (reference sequence). This CDR3 is CSAKAGLAGGPRVDTQYF. The CDR3, as DNA: TGCAGTGCTAAGGCGGGGCTAGCGGGGGGGCCGAGGGTAGATACGCAGTATTTT.

The CDR3 region has the DNA TGTGCCAGCAGGCGGCCCGGGGGACGGATCGCTGAGCAGTTCTTC. This gives the protein CASRRPGGRIAEQFF. The rearrangement joins TRBV11-2 to TRBJ2-1, with D tentatively TRBD2 (6 bases). The CDR3 totals 15 residues. The germline V gene encodes CDR1 SGHAT and CDR2 FQNNGV. V lost 6 bases to trimming and J lost 9 bases, with 21 bases between them.

The chain employs TRBV9 and TRBJ1-6; D is ambiguous. The length of the CDR3 is 13 residues. Per the germline V gene, CDR1 is SGDLS and CDR2 is YYNGEE. Deletions cut 0 bases from V and 10 bases from J, with 8 bases between. Here the CDR3 reads CASSVELGSPLHF. In DNA, the CDR3 is TGTGCCAGCAGCGTAGAGTTGGGGTCACCCCTCCACTTT.

This clonotype was found many times. The V gene is TRBV7-9, the J gene TRBJ2-1, with 8 bases that match TRBD2. The germline V gene encodes CDR1 SEHNR and CDR2 FQNEAQ (reference sequence). Unmatched junction bases numbered 4, after V lost 3 bases and J lost 0 bases. There are 16 residues in the CDR3. The CDR3 sequence: CASSFSSGLSYNEQFF. The CDR3 coding sequence is TGTGCCAGCAGCTTCTCTAGCGGGCTCTCCTACAATGAGCAGTTCTTC.

This clonotype was seen a handful of times. This chain uses TRBV2 with TRBJ2-5; D ambiguous. Germline lookup yields CDR1 SNHLY and CDR2 FYNNEI. V was pared by 2 bases and J by 0 bases, with 7 bases between. This CDR3 contains 14 residues. The CDR3 here is CASSESPHQETQYF. In DNA, the CDR3 is TGTGCCAGCAGTGAAAGTCCACACCAAGAGACCCAGTACTTC.

CDR3 protein: CASSPLVGYNEQFF. The CDR3 DNA sequence: TGTGCCAGCAGCCCACTAGTAGGGTACAATGAGCAGTTCTTC. V usage is TRBV11-2 and J usage is TRBJ2-1; D perhaps matches TRBD2 (5 bases). The CDR3 consists of 14 residues. Germline CDR1 and CDR2: SGHAT and FQNNGV. The V end was cut by 5 bases, the J end by 4 bases, with 12 bases between.

This clonotype was seen more than once but under ten times. The rearrangement links TRBV28 to TRBJ2-7; 10 bases match TRBD1. This CDR3 contains 14 residues. Losses at the gene ends were 5 bases for V and 2 bases for J; bases not matched to a gene: 3. Germline values: CDR1 MDHEN, CDR2 SYDVKM. The CDR3 sequence is CASSRTGGAYEQYF. The CDR3 DNA reads TGTGCCAGCAGTAGGACAGGGGGAGCCTACGAGCAGTACTTC.

The genes are TRBV2 and TRBJ1-1; D is unresolved. CDR3 length: 13 amino acids. Germline V gene sequence: CDR1 SNHLY, CDR2 FYNNEI. The ends were cut back, 6 bases at V and 1 base at J, with 9 bases in the middle. The CDR3: CASRGLQNTEAFF. CDR3 nucleotide sequence: TGTGCCAGCAGGGGGTTACAGAACACTGAAGCTTTCTTT.

In DNA, the CDR3 is TGCGCCAGCAGCTTGCATCCGGGGAACACTGAAGCTTTCTTT. Its protein is CASSLHPGNTEAFF. The chain carries TRBV5-1 and TRBJ1-1; unclear D gene. The CDR3 extends over 14 amino acids. Germline lookup yields CDR1 SGHRS and CDR2 YFSETQ. The V end was cut by 1 base, the J end by 1 base, with 8 bases between. The complete variable domain, with remaining parts taken from reference TRBV5-1 and TRBJ1-1, reads KAGVTQTPRYLIKTRGQQVTLSCSPISGHRSVSWYQQTPGQGLQFLFEYFSETQRNKGNFPGRFSGRQFSNSRSEMNVSTLELGDSALYLCASSLHPGNTEAFFGQGTRLTVV.

The rearrangement uses TRBV6-6 and TRBJ1-1; D is uncertain. This CDR3 is 11 amino acids long. The germline gives CDR1 MNHNY, CDR2 SVGAGI (reference sequence). The V and J ends lost 5 bases and 8 bases respectively, with 9 bases between them. The CDR3 DNA reads as TGTGCCAGCAGTGATTTCGGGGAAGCTTTCTTT. Protein product: CASSDFGEAFF.

There are a few counts of this clonotype. The rearrangement uses TRBV7-9 and TRBJ2-3; the match to TRBD2 covers 7 bases. With 5 bases clipped from V and 1 base from J, the junction kept 9 bases outside the gene matches. CDR1 is SEHNR and CDR2 is FQNEAQ in the germline V gene (reference sequence). There are 16 residues in the CDR3. The CDR3 DNA reads as TGTGCCAGCAGCCTCCGGACTAGTCTTCGCACAGATACGCAGTATTTT. As protein: CASSLRTSLRTDTQYF. Supplemented by reference TRBV7-9 and TRBJ2-3, the full variable domain reads DTGVSQNPRHKITKRGQNVTFRCDPISEHNRLYWYRQTLGQGPEFLTYFQNEAQLEKSRLLSDRFSAERPKGSFSTLEIQRTEQGDSAMYLCASSLRTSLRTDTQYFGPGTRLTVL.

This clonotype appeared many times. V gene TRBV12-5 combines with J gene TRBJ2-7, with TRBD2 matching over 8 bases. The germline CDR1 and CDR2 sequences are LGHNT and FRNRAP. The CDR3 has 15 residues. Trimming removed 2 bases from V and 4 bases from J; junction bases left unmatched: 7. For the CDR3, the DNA is TGTGCTAGTGGTTTGCGACTAGCGAGTTCGTACGAGCAGTACTTC. Translation: CASGLRLASSYEQYF.

This chain joins TRBV5-6 and TRBJ1-6, with D unresolved. Germline-derived CDR1 and CDR2 are SGHDT and YYEEEE. Trimming pared 1 base from V and 14 bases from J, leaving 16 bases between. There are 14 residues in the CDR3. CDR3 sequence (DNA): TGTGCCAGCAGCTTGACGGCGGCCGGGAGGGCCCTCCACTTT. Translating gives CASSLTAAGRALHF.

The CDR3 is CASSLGGARVSKNIQYF. Written as DNA, the CDR3 is TGTGCCAGCAGCTTGGGGGGAGCGCGCGTCTCCAAAAACATTCAGTACTTC. V usage is TRBV7-9 and J usage is TRBJ2-4; a possible D gene is TRBD2 (6 bases). V was cut by 3 bases and J by 2 bases, with 17 bases left in between. This CDR3 has 17 residues. Germline V CDR1 and CDR2: SEHNR, FQNEAQ (reference sequence).

The gene calls are TRBV7-2 and TRBJ1-1; D may be TRBD1 (5 bases). With 1 base removed from V and 0 bases from J, the gap between germline ends came to 12 bases. Germline CDR1 is SGHTA and CDR2 is FQGNSA. The CDR3 covers 16 residues. CDR3 in DNA: TGTGCCAGCAGCTTAGGCCGGACAAAGATGAACACTGAAGCTTTCTTT. It yields the protein CASSLGRTKMNTEAFF.

With regard to this clonotype: No conserved phenylalanine or tryptophan is present at the end of the CDR3, so a read error is the likely explanation. This CDR3 reads CASSFVGRVGETQYL. As DNA, the CDR3 is TGTGCCAGCAGCTTCGTCGGGCGGGTTGGAGAGACCCAGTACTTA. J is TRBJ2-5 and V is TRBV7-8, with D possibly matching TRBD2 (5 bases). V was pared by 3 bases and J by 4 bases, with 15 bases between. Per the germline V gene, CDR1 is SGHVS and CDR2 is FQNEAQ. This CDR3 region has 15 residues.

J is TRBJ1-1 and V is TRBV6-5; D is perhaps TRBD1 (6 bases). V was pared by 6 bases and J by 5 bases, with 13 bases between. Germline values: CDR1 MNHEY, CDR2 SVGAGI. The CDR3 length is 13 residues. The CDR3 sequence: CASRLSRGTEAFF. CDR3 coding DNA: TGTGCCAGCAGACTCAGTAGGGGGACTGAAGCTTTCTTT.